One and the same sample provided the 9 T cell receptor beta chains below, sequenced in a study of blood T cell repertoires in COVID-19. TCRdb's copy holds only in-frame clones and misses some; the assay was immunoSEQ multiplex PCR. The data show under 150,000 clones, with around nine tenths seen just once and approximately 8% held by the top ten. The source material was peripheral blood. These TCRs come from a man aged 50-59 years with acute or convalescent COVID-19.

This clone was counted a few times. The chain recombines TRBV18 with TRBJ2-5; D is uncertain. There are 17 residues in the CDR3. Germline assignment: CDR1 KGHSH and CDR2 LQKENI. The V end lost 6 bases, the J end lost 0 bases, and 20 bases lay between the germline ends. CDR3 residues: CASSGEGDAWYQETQYF. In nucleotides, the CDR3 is TGTGCCAGCTCCGGAGAAGGAGACGCCTGGTACCAAGAGACCCAGTACTTC.

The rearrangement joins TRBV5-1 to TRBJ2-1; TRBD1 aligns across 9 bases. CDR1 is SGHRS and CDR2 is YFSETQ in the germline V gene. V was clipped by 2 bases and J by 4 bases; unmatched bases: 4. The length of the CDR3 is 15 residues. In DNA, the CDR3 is TGCGCCAGCAGCTTAGGACAGGGGACTTACAATGAGCAGTTCTTC. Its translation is CASSLGQGTYNEQFF.

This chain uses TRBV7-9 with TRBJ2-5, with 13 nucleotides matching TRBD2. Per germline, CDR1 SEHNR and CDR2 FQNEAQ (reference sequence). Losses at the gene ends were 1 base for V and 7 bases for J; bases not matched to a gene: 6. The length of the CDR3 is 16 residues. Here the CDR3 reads CASSLGTSGRAGTQYF. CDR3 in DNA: TGTGCCAGCAGCTTAGGAACTAGCGGGAGGGCCGGGACCCAGTACTTC.

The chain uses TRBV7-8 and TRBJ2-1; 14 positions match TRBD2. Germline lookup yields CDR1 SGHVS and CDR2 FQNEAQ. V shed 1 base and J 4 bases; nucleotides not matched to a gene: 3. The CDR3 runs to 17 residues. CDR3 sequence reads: CASSLERTSGRYNEQFF. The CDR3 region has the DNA TGTGCCAGCAGCTTAGAGCGGACTAGCGGGAGGTACAATGAGCAGTTCTTC.

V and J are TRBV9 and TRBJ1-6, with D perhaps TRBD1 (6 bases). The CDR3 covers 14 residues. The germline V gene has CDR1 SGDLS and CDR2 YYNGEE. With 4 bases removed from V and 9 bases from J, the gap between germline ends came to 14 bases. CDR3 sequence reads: CASSSWGLGSPLHF. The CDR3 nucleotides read TGTGCCAGCAGCTCATGGGGGCTTGGTTCACCCCTCCACTTT.

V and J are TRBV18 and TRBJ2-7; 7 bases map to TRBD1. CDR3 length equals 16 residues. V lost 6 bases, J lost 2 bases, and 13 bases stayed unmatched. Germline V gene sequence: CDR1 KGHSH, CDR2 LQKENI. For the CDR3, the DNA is TGTGCCAGCTCCGGAGTGGGACAGACTCGCACCTACGAGCAGTACTTC. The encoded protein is CASSGVGQTRTYEQYF.

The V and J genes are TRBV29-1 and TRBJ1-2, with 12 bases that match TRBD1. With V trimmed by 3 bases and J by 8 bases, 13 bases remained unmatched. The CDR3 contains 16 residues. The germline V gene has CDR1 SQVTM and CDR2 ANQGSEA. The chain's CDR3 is CSVDEGLGTGGAGYTF. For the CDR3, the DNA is TGCAGCGTTGATGAGGGTCTCGGGACAGGGGGCGCCGGCTACACCTTC. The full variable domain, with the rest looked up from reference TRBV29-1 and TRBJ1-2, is SAVISQKPSRDICQRGTSLTIQCQVDSQVTMMFWYRQQPGQSLTLIATANQGSEATYESGFVIDKFPISRPNLTFSTLTVSNMSPEDSSIYLCSVDEGLGTGGAGYTFGSGTRLTVV.

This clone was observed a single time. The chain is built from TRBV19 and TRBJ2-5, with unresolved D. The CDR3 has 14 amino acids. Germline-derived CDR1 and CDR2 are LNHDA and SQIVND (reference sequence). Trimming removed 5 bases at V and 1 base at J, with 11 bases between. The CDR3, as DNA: TGTGCCAGTAGTCCAGGCTCAGTCCAAGAGACCCAGTACTTC. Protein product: CASSPGSVQETQYF.

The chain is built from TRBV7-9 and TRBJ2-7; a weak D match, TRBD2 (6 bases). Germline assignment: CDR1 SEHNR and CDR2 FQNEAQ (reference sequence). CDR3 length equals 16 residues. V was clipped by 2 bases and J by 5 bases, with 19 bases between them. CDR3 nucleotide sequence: TGTGCCAGCAGCTTAATCTCATTTGGAGGGGCGGACGAGCAGTACTTC. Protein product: CASSLISFGGADEQYF.